Presented here are 21 T cell receptor beta chains from one specimen sequenced in a study of a mutant IDH1 vaccine in newly diagnosed glioma. The table came from immunoSEQ multiplex PCR; TCRdb's copy has only in-frame clones and leaves some out. The data show tens of thousands of clones, with roughly 82% seen just once and over 3% held by the top ten. The time point was: week 5, during vaccination. In the vaccine, a single dose held 300 ug of the mutant IDH1 20-mer peptide, along with topical imiquimod. No antigen has been identified for these receptors. The input for sequencing was PBMCs, taken from a glioma patient whose treatment included an IDH1 peptide vaccine. These receptors originate from a woman aged 18-35 years with glioma. Some clones in this sample may be carry-over from other donors' samples.

The gene calls are TRBV19 and TRBJ2-6, with D unclear. From germline, CDR1 is LNHDA and CDR2 SQIVND (reference sequence). Between the trimmed V and J ends, which lost 5 bases and 0 bases, there was a span of 14 bases. CDR3 size: 17 residues. The CDR3 coding sequence is TGTGCCAGTAGTTCTTCCGGGCCTCTCTCTGGGGCCAACGTCCTGACTTTC. It specifies CASSSSGPLSGANVLTF.

The CDR3 bases are TGTGCCAGCAGCACCGCGGACGGAAGCTCTGGAAACACCATATATTTT. The encoded protein is CASSTADGSSGNTIYF. The chain combines TRBV7-8 with TRBJ1-3; D is ambiguous. Germline CDR1 SGHVS, CDR2 FQNEAQ. This CDR3 region has 16 residues. Trimming shortened V by 5 bases and J by 0 bases, and 14 bases separated the two germline ends.

This clone was found a few times. The genes are TRBV5-4 and TRBJ1-4; D unresolved. Germline CDR1 SGHNT, CDR2 YYREEE (reference sequence). CDR3 length: 14 residues. The germline V and J ends were trimmed by 0 bases and 2 bases, with 5 bases remaining between them. The CDR3 nucleotides read TGTGCCAGCAGCTTGGAGGCGACTAATGAAAAACTGTTTTTT. It yields the protein CASSLEATNEKLFF.

The table lists this clone with a few counts. V and J are TRBV5-1 and TRBJ2-2; D not resolved. Germline CDR1 and CDR2: SGHRS and YFSETQ. V shed 1 base and J shed 0 bases, with 4 bases lying between them. CDR3 length equals 14 residues. CDR3 in amino acids: CASSLLPNTGELFF. CDR3 DNA: TGCGCCAGCAGCTTGCTCCCGAACACCGGGGAGCTGTTTTTT.

The chain has TRBV6-1 and TRBJ1-5; a weak D match, TRBD1 (6 bases). CDR3 length equals 14 residues. V shed 2 bases and J shed 7 bases, with 12 bases lying between them. CDR1 is MNHNS and CDR2 is SASEGT in the germline V gene. CDR3 sequence: CASSEWGAGQPQHF. The CDR3, as DNA: TGTGCCAGCAGTGAATGGGGGGCCGGGCAGCCCCAGCATTTT.

This clone came up once. V and J are TRBV6-5 and TRBJ1-2; D is uncertain. This CDR3 spans 14 amino acids. V lost 0 bases and J lost 5, with 10 bases in between. CDR1 is MNHEY and CDR2 is SVGAGI in the germline V gene. The CDR3 region is CASSYSGVGYGYTF. CDR3 nucleotides: TGTGCCAGCAGTTACTCGGGCGTTGGGTATGGCTACACCTTC.

The V gene is TRBV6-1, the J gene TRBJ2-7; either TRBD1 or TRBD2 may supply D (5 bases each). Germline values: CDR1 MNHNS, CDR2 SASEGT. The CDR3 runs 14 residues. Between the trimmed V and J ends, which lost 6 bases and 6 bases, there was a span of 18 bases. This chain's CDR3 is CASRTGRLAGEQYF. In DNA, the CDR3 is TGTGCCAGCAGAACGGGACGTCTGGCAGGCGAGCAGTACTTC.

This chain connects TRBV5-4 to TRBJ2-1, with D hard to call. The CDR3 length is 11 residues. V shed 1 base and J shed 7 bases, with 3 bases lying between them. The V gene's germline CDR1 is SGHNT and CDR2 YYREEE (reference sequence). CDR3 loop: CASSLMNEQFF. The CDR3 DNA follows: TGTGCCAGCAGCTTGATGAATGAGCAGTTCTTC.

The chain has TRBV18 and TRBJ1-1; 8 bases are a match to TRBD1. Trimming removed 3 bases from V and 4 bases from J; junction bases left unmatched: 4. The germline CDR1 and CDR2 sequences are KGHSH and LQKENI. This CDR3 is built from 14 residues. The CDR3 region has the DNA TGTGCCAGCTCACCCTCAGGGGGCGGCACTGAAGCTTTCTTT. As protein: CASSPSGGGTEAFF.

This clone has more than one count but fewer than ten. The chain joins TRBV4-1 to TRBJ1-5; D possibly corresponds to TRBD1 (6 bases). The CDR3 consists of 15 residues. Between the trimmed V and J ends, which lost 0 bases and 7 bases, there was a span of 13 bases. Per germline, CDR1 MGHRA and CDR2 YSYEKL. CDR3 amino acids: CASSQEGGGGQPQHF. CDR3 nucleotide sequence: TGCGCCAGCAGCCAAGAGGGCGGGGGCGGACAGCCCCAGCATTTT.

The chain links TRBV4-3 to TRBJ1-2; the D gene is possibly TRBD1 (5 bases). The CDR3 loop spans 13 amino acids. The germline V gene encodes CDR1 LGHNA and CDR2 YSLEER. V was shortened by 0 bases and J by 8 bases, with 10 bases between the two germline ends. The CDR3 reads CASSQEFGAGYTF. The CDR3 DNA sequence: TGCGCCAGCAGCCAAGAATTCGGGGCAGGCTACACCTTC.

This chain uses TRBV5-1 with TRBJ2-5; D is perhaps TRBD1 or TRBD2 (5 bases each). The CDR3 is 15 residues long. With 2 bases removed from V and 3 bases from J, the gap between germline ends came to 14 bases. Looked up from germline, CDR1 is SGHRS and CDR2 is YFSETQ. The CDR3 bases are TGCGCCAGCAGCTTTGGGGCAGCGGTGGAAGAGACCCAGTACTTC. Its protein product is CASSFGAAVEETQYF.

In DNA form, the CDR3 reads TGTGCCAGCAGTTTTGGTCAGTTCAATCAGCCCCAGCATTTT. Its translation: CASSFGQFNQPQHF. The chain carries TRBV6-4 and TRBJ1-5; D remains ambiguous. Looked up from germline, CDR1 is MRHNA and CDR2 is SNTAGT. The CDR3 extends over 14 amino acids. V lost 5 bases and J 3 bases, leaving 11 bases between the germline ends.

The chain is built from TRBV7-9 and TRBJ1-1, with D possibly being TRBD1 (6 bases). V was pared by 2 bases and J by 11 bases, with 21 bases between. The germline V gene has CDR1 SEHNR and CDR2 FQNEAQ (reference sequence). The CDR3 is 15 residues long. CDR3 nucleotides: TGTGCCAGCAGCTTACAGGGCAGGGGCTCGGATGAGGCTTTCTTT. Translating gives CASSLQGRGSDEAFF.

The V gene is TRBV10-3, the J gene TRBJ1-1, with 7 bases fitting TRBD1. V shed 3 bases and J 0 bases; nucleotides not matched to a gene: 4. This CDR3 contains 15 residues. Germline values: CDR1 ENHRY, CDR2 SYGVKD. The CDR3 loop reads CAISEQGILNTEAFF. CDR3 DNA: TGTGCCATCAGTGAACAGGGGATCTTGAACACTGAAGCTTTCTTT.

The chain couples TRBV5-3 to TRBJ1-1, with 11 nucleotides matching TRBD1. TRBV5-3 is known as an ORF, though its function is uncertain. The ends lost 9 bases at V and 6 bases at J; junction bases unmatched: 22. This CDR3 spans 18 amino acids. The CDR3 loop reads CAIEIKRDRGGRFPEAFF. Here the CDR3 DNA reads TGTGCCATCGAGATAAAGCGGGACAGGGGGGGGAGGTTCCCTGAAGCTTTCTTT.

This rearrangement joins TRBV6-1 to TRBJ1-5; D is unresolved. V dropped 5 bases and J dropped 6 bases, with 17 bases sitting between them. Germline loops: CDR1 MNHNS, CDR2 SASEGT. This CDR3 is 15 amino acids long. CDR3 sequence (DNA): TGTGCCAGCAGTTCCACGGCCCCAGCTACTCAGCCCCAGCATTTT. It encodes CASSSTAPATQPQHF.

The chain has TRBV25-1 and TRBJ2-7; no firm D call. Germline CDR1 reads MGHDK; CDR2 reads SYGVNS. This CDR3 comprises 12 residues. The V and J ends lost 1 base and 4 bases respectively, with 5 bases between them. DNA for the CDR3: TGTGCCAGCAGTGAATTAGATTACGAGCAGTACTTC. This encodes CASSELDYEQYF.

This clone turned up a few times. The V gene is TRBV2, the J gene TRBJ1-1; D is unclear. The CDR3 covers 13 residues. From germline, CDR1 is SNHLY and CDR2 FYNNEI. Trimming took off 2 bases at V and 3 bases at J, with 7 bases between the two ends. CDR3 loop: CASSEREHTEAFF. In DNA, the CDR3 is TGTGCCAGCAGTGAAAGGGAACACACTGAAGCTTTCTTT.

The V and J genes are TRBV5-1 and TRBJ2-7, with a possible D match to TRBD2 (6 bases). The CDR3 sequence is 14 residues long. V was shortened by 0 bases and J by 4 bases, with 11 bases between the two germline ends. CDR1 is SGHRS, CDR2 YFSETQ, per germline. The chain's CDR3 is CASSLGRGGYEQYF. Written as DNA, the CDR3 is TGCGCCAGCAGCTTGGGAAGGGGAGGATACGAGCAGTACTTC.

This clone was picked up a small number of times. The CDR3: CASSPEGYGYTF. In DNA, the CDR3 is TGTGCCAGCAGCCCCGAGGGGTATGGCTACACCTTC. The chain links TRBV11-2 to TRBJ1-2, with D perhaps TRBD1 (5 bases). The CDR3 extends over 12 amino acids. Trimming removed 5 bases at V and 5 bases at J, with 9 bases between. The germline V gene has CDR1 SGHAT and CDR2 FQNNGV. The full variable domain, completed using reference TRBV11-2 and TRBJ1-2, is EAGVAQSPRYKIIEKRQSVAFWCNPISGHATLYWYQQILGQGPKLLIQFQNNGVVDDSQLPKDRFSAERLKGVDSTLKIQPAKLEDSAVYLCASSPEGYGYTFGSGTRLTVV.